This entry is about one T cell receptor (beta chain). Antigen: not known. The data were taken from a study of blood T cells in healthy people across ages. The CDR3 totals 14 residues. Germline V gene data show CDR1 as SGHKS and CDR2 as YYEKEE (reference sequence). Next came a second PCR, run for roughly 6 to 11 cycles, which used a sample-barcoded 5' primer along with a J-beta primer mix. Every sample gave at least 3 million paired-end reads containing CDR3. TCRdb itself ran the 5' RACE reads through MiXCR, one entry per CDR3 protein. Among 1.5 million to 2 million distinct CDR3 sequences listed, 28% were seen once. Study-level points and caveats: With naive T cell percentage, TCR beta diversity showed a strong correlation.

This clonotype originated in a woman in her twenties or thirties in good health. Sequencing input: blood. The chain carries TRBV5-5 and TRBJ2-1, with 7 nucleotides matching TRBD2. The J call may be incorrect, as the DNA end agrees better with TRBJ2-7. The CDR3 is CASSFDPSGQEQYF. The CDR3 DNA reads as TGTGCCAGCAGCTTCGACCCTAGCGGTCAGGAGCAGTACTTC.